What follows are 17 T cell receptor beta chains derived from one specimen sequenced in a study of CD8+ T cells in alopecia areata. TCR sequencing used cDNA made by reverse transcription of extracted RNA. Sequencing was performed with immunoSEQ multiplex PCR; in TCRdb, only in-frame clones are kept and a portion is missing. The sample holds around 270,000 clones; roughly 64% are singletons and the top ten take approximately 1.8%. As for treatment: oral pan-JAK inhibitor, 5-10 mg twice daily. Sequences were derived from CD4+ T cells sorted from blood, sampled at week 24, from a patient treated with tofacitinib. These receptors originate from a human donor with alopecia areata.

The CDR3 DNA is TGCGCCAGCAGCTTAGGGCCGCCGTCAAACATTCAGTACTTC. It is translated as CASSLGPPSNIQYF. J is TRBJ2-4 and V is TRBV5-1; D not resolved. The CDR3 consists of 14 residues. V was cut by 2 bases and J by 6 bases, with 12 bases left in between. Germline CDR1 SGHRS, CDR2 YFSETQ.

CDR3 sequence (DNA): TGTGCCAGCAAACCCCCGGGGGGGAACACTGAAGCTTTCTTT. It specifies CASKPPGGNTEAFF. V gene TRBV25-1 combines with J gene TRBJ1-1, with D possibly being TRBD1 (5 bases). Trimming left V 7 bases short and J 1 base short, with 13 bases between. There are 14 residues in the CDR3. From germline, CDR1 is MGHDK and CDR2 SYGVNS.

The sample holds a few counts of this clone. The chain links TRBV7-9 to TRBJ2-2; D is unclear. The CDR3 sequence is 11 residues long. From germline, CDR1 is SEHNR and CDR2 FQNEAQ (reference sequence). V was cut by 7 bases and J by 5 bases, with 5 bases left in between. Written as DNA, the CDR3 is TGTGCCAGCACCAGTACCGGGGAGCTGTTTTTT. Amino acids: CASTSTGELFF.

This rearrangement joins TRBV30 to TRBJ1-2; 7 nucleotides match TRBD1. This CDR3 has 14 amino acids. After removal of 0 bases from V and 3 bases from J, the junction contained 4 bases not matched to a gene. The V gene's germline CDR1 is GTSNPN and CDR2 SVGIG (reference sequence). CDR3 DNA: TGTGCCTGGAGTGTCCCCGGGACAGACTATGGCTACACCTTC. It codes for CAWSVPGTDYGYTF. Looking up the rest from reference TRBV30 and TRBJ1-2 gives the full variable domain: SQTIHQWPATLVQPVGSPLSLECTVEGTSNPNLYWYRQAAGRGLQLLFYSVGIGQISSEVPQNLSASRPQDRQFILSSKKLLLSDSGFYLCAWSVPGTDYGYTFGSGTRLTVV.

The V gene is TRBV7-2, the J gene TRBJ2-3; no firm D call. CDR1 is SGHTA, CDR2 FQGNSA, per germline. Deletions cut 4 bases from V and 1 base from J, with 3 bases between. CDR3 length equals 12 residues. This CDR3 is CASSSRTDTQYF. The CDR3 nucleotides read TGTGCCAGCAGCTCTCGCACAGATACGCAGTATTTT.

The chain uses TRBV28 and TRBJ2-5, with D unresolved. Germline CDR1 reads MDHEN; CDR2 reads SYDVKM. V was cut by 5 bases and J by 1 base, with 2 bases left in between. This CDR3 is built from 11 residues. The DNA of the CDR3 is TGTGCCAGCAGTGCCCAAGAGACCCAGTACTTC. Protein: CASSAQETQYF.

To note about this clone: Relative to the germline gene, one junction end is altered; a read error may explain this. The chain recombines TRBV7-7 with TRBJ2-5, with TRBD2 identical over 7 bases. Per germline, CDR1 SSHAT and CDR2 FNYEAQ (reference sequence). The length of the CDR3 is 13 residues. The chain's CDR3 is CASRPAGRETQYF. The CDR3, as DNA: TGTGCTAGCAGACCGGCCGGGAGGGAGACCCAGTACTTC.

This clone was seen only a few times. The chain joins TRBV30 to TRBJ1-5, with TRBD1 as a possible D gene (5 bases). Trimming stripped 5 bases from V and 5 bases from J, with 16 bases between. CDR1 is GTSNPN and CDR2 is SVGIG in the germline V gene (reference sequence). This CDR3 spans 14 amino acids. The CDR3 region is CAWQTLGQDQPQHF. Here the CDR3 DNA reads TGTGCCTGGCAGACTTTGGGGCAGGATCAGCCCCAGCATTTT.

In nucleotides, the CDR3 is TGTGCCAGCAGTTACCGATCCGATTATACGCAGTATTTT. The encoded protein is CASSYRSDYTQYF. The chain employs TRBV6-5 and TRBJ2-3, with unresolved D. Trimming removed 2 bases from V and 7 bases from J, with 10 bases in between. Looked up from germline, CDR1 is MNHEY and CDR2 is SVGAGI. The CDR3 extends over 13 amino acids.

This clone came up a few times. The J gene is TRBJ1-5, the V gene TRBV5-1; 7 nucleotides agree with TRBD1. CDR1 is SGHRS, CDR2 YFSETQ, per germline. Unmatched junction bases numbered 5, after V lost 2 bases and J lost 3 bases. The length of the CDR3 is 15 residues. The CDR3 spells CASSFGTEDNQPQHF. The CDR3 DNA follows: TGCGCCAGCAGCTTTGGGACAGAGGACAATCAGCCCCAGCATTTT.

CDR3 loop: CSVDPGGLYGYTF. The CDR3 region has the DNA TGCAGCGTTGACCCCGGGGGGCTGTATGGCTACACCTTC. The chain employs TRBV29-1 and TRBJ1-2; weak D call: TRBD1 (6 bases). Germline CDR1 SQVTM, CDR2 ANQGSEA. V lost 3 bases to trimming and J lost 5 bases, with 13 bases between them. The length of the CDR3 is 13 residues.

The chain carries TRBV30 and TRBJ1-4, with 8 bases matching TRBD1. Germline CDR1 is GTSNPN and CDR2 is SVGIG (reference sequence). This CDR3 region has 16 residues. The ends lost 2 bases at V and 7 bases at J; junction bases unmatched: 12. CDR3 amino acids: CAWSNPRDRSPEKLFF. For the CDR3, the DNA is TGTGCCTGGAGTAACCCCCGGGACAGGTCCCCTGAAAAACTGTTTTTT.

This chain uses TRBV4-3 with TRBJ1-2; 7 nucleotides agree with TRBD1. This CDR3 comprises 15 residues. Germline CDR1 and CDR2: LGHNA and YSLEER. V shed 0 bases, J shed 2 bases, and the junction held 3 bases outside the gene matches. CDR3 coding DNA: TGCGCCAGCAGCCAAGACAACAGGGGAAACTATGGCTACACCTTC. This translates into CASSQDNRGNYGYTF.

The chain is built from TRBV25-1 and TRBJ2-1; 9 bases line up with TRBD2. Germline V gene data show CDR1 as MGHDK and CDR2 as SYGVNS. Losses at the gene ends were 4 bases for V and 6 bases for J; bases not matched to a gene: 4. This CDR3 is 14 amino acids long. CDR3 in DNA: TGTGCCAGCAGTGGTAGCGGGGGCGTCAATGAGCAGTTCTTC. Its translation: CASSGSGGVNEQFF.

The chain employs TRBV7-6 and TRBJ1-5, with 7 bases lining up with TRBD1. The junction had 5 bases not matched to a gene; V was cut back by 0 bases and J by 3 bases. The germline V gene has CDR1 SGHVS and CDR2 FNYEAQ. This CDR3 has 16 residues. CDR3 loop: CASSLAQGQINQPQHF. In DNA, the CDR3 is TGTGCCAGCAGCTTAGCGCAGGGACAGATCAATCAGCCCCAGCATTTT.

J is TRBJ1-2 and V is TRBV5-4; D unclear. Trimming left V 4 bases short and J 13 bases short, with 26 bases between. This CDR3 spans 15 amino acids. Germline CDR1 reads SGHNT; CDR2 reads YYREEE (reference sequence). Here the CDR3 DNA reads TGTGCCAGCAGCGGGCCCCCCTTCCGGACCGGCCCCTCCACCTTC. Protein sequence: CASSGPPFRTGPSTF.

This clone has only one observation. This chain connects TRBV20-1 to TRBJ2-7; D unresolved. The germline V gene encodes CDR1 DFQATT and CDR2 SNEGSKA (reference sequence). Trimming took off 4 bases at V and 4 bases at J, with 8 bases between the two ends. This CDR3 is 11 amino acids long. The DNA for the CDR3 is TGCAGTGCTACCTCCAAATACGAGCAGTACTTC. Encoded protein: CSATSKYEQYF.